This T cell receptor (beta chain) was sequenced for a study of graft-versus-host responses after intestinal transplantation. Sequenced by immunoSEQ multiplex PCR; TCRdb stores in-frame clones only, minus some. The sample records approximately 9,900 clones, 33% being singletons. This clone appeared a few times. Investigators plated about 200,000 CFSE-labeled responder cells together with about 200,000 irradiated stimulator cells labeled with violet dye. The CDR3 is made up of 14 amino acids. V lost 1 base and J lost 4; bases outside the gene matches: 0. Germline V gives CDR1 SGHTA, CDR2 FQGNSA. The chain links TRBV7-2 to TRBJ2-5; 10 bases fit TRBD2. The origin of this receptor is a human patient who was an organ donor for intestinal transplantation. The material sequenced was alloreactive CD8+ T cells from a mixed lymphocyte reaction culture, taken before transplantation. Indicated subset: CFSE-low proliferating T cells sorted from roughly six-day pre-transplant mixed lymphocyte reaction (GvH or HvG direction). The chain's CDR3 is CASSLVAGGETQYF. The CDR3 DNA follows: TGTGCCAGCAGCTTAGTAGCGGGAGGAGAGACCCAGTACTTC.